The subject of this entry is one TCR beta chain. The data are from a study of blood T cell repertoires in COVID-19. Study background: Spain, Italy and the United States supplied samples that represented acute and convalescent COVID-19.

Here immunoSEQ multiplex PCR was the method, and the copy in TCRdb shows in-frame clones only, minus some. This sample has 300,000 to 450,000 clones, with 85% found just once. The CDR3 spans 15 residues. The V end was cut by 0 bases, the J end by 1 base, with 10 bases between. CDR1 is SGHAT, CDR2 FQNNGV, per germline. This clonotype was obtained from a woman between 18 and 29 years old with acute or convalescent COVID-19. V gene TRBV11-2 combines with J gene TRBJ2-7, with D tentatively TRBD2 (6 bases). Sequenced input: peripheral blood. CDR3 loop: CASSLEEGLSYEQYF. DNA for the CDR3: TGTGCCAGCAGCTTAGAAGAAGGACTATCCTACGAGCAGTACTTC. The full variable domain, rest sourced from reference TRBV11-2 and TRBJ2-7, is EAGVAQSPRYKIIEKRQSVAFWCNPISGHATLYWYQQILGQGPKLLIQFQNNGVVDDSQLPKDRFSAERLKGVDSTLKIQPAKLEDSAVYLCASSLEEGLSYEQYFGPGTRLTVT.